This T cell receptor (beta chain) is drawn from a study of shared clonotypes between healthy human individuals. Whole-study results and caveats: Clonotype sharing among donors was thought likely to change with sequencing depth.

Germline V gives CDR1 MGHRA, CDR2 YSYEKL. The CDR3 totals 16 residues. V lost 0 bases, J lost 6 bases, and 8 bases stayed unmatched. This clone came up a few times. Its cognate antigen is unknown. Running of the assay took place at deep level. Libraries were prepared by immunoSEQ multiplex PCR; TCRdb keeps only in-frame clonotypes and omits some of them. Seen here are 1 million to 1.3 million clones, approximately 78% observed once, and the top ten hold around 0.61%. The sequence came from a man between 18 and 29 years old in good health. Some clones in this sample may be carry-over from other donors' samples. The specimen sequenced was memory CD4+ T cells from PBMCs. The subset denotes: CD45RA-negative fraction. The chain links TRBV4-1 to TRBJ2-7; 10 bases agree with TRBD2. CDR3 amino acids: CASSQETPSGRGEQYF. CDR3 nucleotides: TGCGCCAGCAGCCAAGAAACGCCTAGCGGGAGAGGCGAGCAGTACTTC.